The text below deals with one T cell receptor (beta chain). Its matching antigen is unknown. The entry originates in a study of beta chain features in type 1 diabetes. About the research overall: All samples combined gave over 100 million sorted cells for examination.

Sorting that relied on CD45RO/CCR7/CD25/CD127/CD95/CD27 yielded CD4+ naive, central memory, regulatory and stem cell-like memory cells. The sequenced template was cDNA made from the entire isolated RNA. Sequenced by immunoSEQ multiplex PCR; TCRdb stores in-frame clones only, minus some. The sample has about 350,000 clones, around 20% seen once. General study findings and limits: TCRB repertoires of naive, central memory and Treg cells appeared more similar among patients than among healthy donors. For type 1 diabetes patients, VDJ junctions showed fewer insertions and more deletions.

The V and J ends lost 4 bases and 2 bases, in that order; junction bases with no gene match: 5. Germline-derived CDR1 and CDR2 are SQVTM and ANQGSEA. The CDR3 extends over 14 amino acids. The chain is built from TRBV29-1 and TRBJ2-7; 10 nucleotides agree with TRBD2. Material: naive CD4+ T cells from blood. The receptor's source is a woman between 18 and 30 years old in good health. CDR3 protein: CSVGPSGGTYEQYF. The CDR3 bases are TGCAGCGTTGGACCTAGCGGGGGTACCTACGAGCAGTACTTC.